Listed below are T cell receptor beta chains from one sample, sequenced in a study of blood T cells in healthy people across ages. TCRdb re-derived calls from the 5' RACE reads in MiXCR, one entry per CDR3 protein. In the table there are some 710,000 distinct CDR3 sequences, about half of which are singletons. Input material: blood. Receptors were obtained from a man older than 75 in good health. CDR3s include the opening cysteine and the closing phenylalanine or tryptophan. A D gene is named only where the DNA matches it firmly. Some rows have no size entry. The others give once, few or many, or a class for an expanded clone.

V,D,J,size,length,DNA,CDR3
TRBV12-3/TRBV12-4,-,TRBJ2-1,-,14,TGTGCCAGCAGTGTCCAGAGAAACCAAGAGACCCAGTTCTTC,CASSVQRNQETQFF
TRBV4-1,-,TRBJ1-2,few,14,TGCGCCAGCAGCCAAGGGGGGGAGATCTATGGCTACACCTTC,CASSQGGEIYGYTF
TRBV7-3,-,TRBJ2-4,-,14,TGTGCCAGCAGCTTAACAGGGGTCAAAAACATTCAGTACTTC,CASSLTGVKNIQYF
TRBV28,-,TRBJ1-2,few,14,TGTGCCAGCAGTTACCGGGGGCAACAATATGGCTACACCTTC,CASSYRGQQYGYTF
TRBV6-5,TRBD2,TRBJ2-7,-,15,TGTGCCAGCAGTCCCCCGGGGGGGTCGGCCTACGAGCAGTACTTC,CASSPPGGSAYEQYF
TRBV29-1,TRBD1,TRBJ2-5,-,14,TGCAGCGTTGAAAAGACAGGGGGCCTAGAGACCCAGTACTTC,CSVEKTGGLETQYF
TRBV12-3/TRBV12-4,-,TRBJ2-5,few,14,TGTGCCAGCAGGAGGGTCGCGGGCCAAGAGACCCAGTACTTC,CASRRVAGQETQYF
TRBV20-1,-,TRBJ2-3,-,14,TGCAGTGCTAGAGATGCGGAGGGCCGGGGCACGCAGTATTTT,CSARDAEGRGTQYF
TRBV20-1,TRBD1,TRBJ1-4,-,12,TGCAGTGCTGGAGGACAGGTTGAAAAACTGTTTTTT,CSAGGQVEKLFF
TRBV27,-,TRBJ1-2,-,15,TGTGCCAGCAGACACCAGACCTCCCGCGGGGATGGCTACACCTTC,CASRHQTSRGDGYTF
TRBV29-1,-,TRBJ2-7,many,13,TGCAGCGTCGGGGTGACAGGAAACTACGAGCAGTACTTC,CSVGVTGNYEQYF
TRBV29-1,TRBD2,TRBJ2-3,once,13,TGCAGCGCCGCACGGGAGGTCGGGGATACGCAGTATTTT,CSAAREVGDTQYF
TRBV12-3/TRBV12-4,-,TRBJ1-2,-,14,TGTGCCTGCACCTTCCAGTTTTCTGGCTATGGCTACACCTTC,CACTFQFSGYGYTF
TRBV6-5,-,TRBJ1-1,-,13,TGTGCCAGCAGGTACAGGGAAGGGACTGAAGCTTTCTTT,CASRYREGTEAFF
TRBV28,-,TRBJ2-7,-,12,TGTGCCAGCAGTGGGGGAGTCTACGAGCAGTACTTC,CASSGGVYEQYF
TRBV10-1,-,TRBJ2-7,few,15,TGCGCCAGCAGTGAAATTGGGGGCAGGGTCCACGAGCAGTACTTC,CASSEIGGRVHEQYF
TRBV10-3,-,TRBJ2-3,-,15,TGTGCCATCAGTGATTCCAGCCCCTCCACAGATACGCAGTATTTT,CAISDSSPSTDTQYF
TRBV4-1,-,TRBJ2-5,-,13,TGCGCCAGCAGCCAATGGCGCCAAGAGACCCAGTACTTC,CASSQWRQETQYF
TRBV24-1,-,TRBJ2-5,few,16,TGTGCCACCAGTGACCGCGACCCGGGAGACCAAGAGACCCAGTACTTC,CATSDRDPGDQETQYF
TRBV7-2,-,TRBJ2-5,-,15,TGTGCCAGCAGCTTAGTTAGCGGCGATCAAGAGACCCAGTACTTC,CASSLVSGDQETQYF
TRBV5-6,-,TRBJ2-7,few,16,TGTGCCAGCAGCCCAACGGGGACCCCAAGGTCCTACGAGCAGTACTTC,CASSPTGTPRSYEQYF
TRBV29-1,TRBD1,TRBJ2-2,few,15,TGCAGCGTTGGGGGACAGGGGAAAAACACCGGGGAGCTGTTTTTT,CSVGGQGKNTGELFF
TRBV20-1,-,TRBJ1-4,few,14,TGCAGTGCTAGACCACCCGGGACGGCAGAAAAACTGTTTTTT,CSARPPGTAEKLFF
TRBV9,-,TRBJ1-2,-,12,TGTGCCAGCGGCGGGGGAAGGTATGGCTACACCTTC,CASGGGRYGYTF
TRBV30,TRBD2,TRBJ2-7,once,16,TGTGCCTGGACCCGGGGGGGACCTTATGTGGTCTACGAGCAGTACTTC,CAWTRGGPYVVYEQYF
TRBV5-6,TRBD1,TRBJ1-2,-,16,TGTGTCAGCACTAACACCCTGGGACAGGGTTCCTATGGCTACACCTTC,CVSTNTLGQGSYGYTF
TRBV29-1,TRBD2,TRBJ2-3,-,15,TGCAGCGCCGGACTAGCGGGAGGGGGCACAGATACGCAGTATTTT,CSAGLAGGGTDTQYF
TRBV5-1,TRBD1,TRBJ2-1,many,15,TGCGCCAGCAGCTCGAGACAGGGTTCATACAATGAGCAGTTCTTC,CASSSRQGSYNEQFF
TRBV20-1,-,TRBJ2-3,-,12,TGCAGTGTTGGGGCTCACGAAGATACGCAGTATTTT,CSVGAHEDTQYF
TRBV29-1,TRBD2,TRBJ2-1,-,13,TGCAGCGTTGAACGGGCTAGCGGCAATGAGCAGTTCTTC,CSVERASGNEQFF
TRBV5-5,TRBD2,TRBJ2-5,-,16,TGTGCCAGCAGCTTGGGGACTAGCAGCCGCCAAGAGACCCAGTACTTC,CASSLGTSSRQETQYF
TRBV2,-,TRBJ2-1,-,13,TGTGCCAGCAGTGATTCAGGGACTGTTGAGCAGTTCTTC,CASSDSGTVEQFF
TRBV4-1,-,TRBJ1-1,once,16,TGCGCCAGCAGCCAAGACGATTCGCGGCTGAACACTGAAGCTTTCTTT,CASSQDDSRLNTEAFF
TRBV15,-,TRBJ2-5,-,16,TGTGCCACCAGTTCTCGGGAACTAATCTTCCGAGAGACCCAGTACTTC,CATSSRELIFRETQYF
TRBV10-3,-,TRBJ1-2,few,12,TGTGCCATCAGAGGGCAGGGGATTGGCTACACCTTC,CAIRGQGIGYTF
TRBV28,-,TRBJ2-4,few,10,TGTGCCACCCTAAGTAACATTCAGTACTTC,CATLSNIQYF
TRBV24-1,-,TRBJ2-7,few,13,TGTGCCACCAGTGATTCGAGCTCCTACGAGCAGTACTTC,CATSDSSSYEQYF
TRBV7-2,-,TRBJ2-3,-,14,TGTGCCAGCAGCTTAGTTGTGCACACAGATACGCAGTATTTT,CASSLVVHTDTQYF
TRBV20-1,TRBD2,TRBJ2-5,-,13,TGCAGTGCTGAGGGACTAGCGGGAGAGACCCAGTACTTC,CSAEGLAGETQYF
TRBV12-3/TRBV12-4,-,TRBJ1-1,few,14,TGTGCCAGCAACCCCGCGGGGAAGAACACTGAAGCTTTCTTT,CASNPAGKNTEAFF
TRBV12-3/TRBV12-4,TRBD1,TRBJ2-3,few,13,TGTGCCAGCAGTGCCCAGGGGGTAGATACGCAGTATTTT,CASSAQGVDTQYF
TRBV7-8,-,TRBJ2-5,-,13,TGTGCCAGCAGCTTAGTGATGGAAGAGACCCAGTACTTC,CASSLVMEETQYF
TRBV20-1,-,TRBJ2-7,few,12,TGCAGTGCTAGGGTGGCCAGAAACGAGCAGTACTTC,CSARVARNEQYF
TRBV7-6,TRBD1,TRBJ1-5,-,15,TGTGCCACCAGTCCCGGGACAGGGAGGGGACAGCCCCAGCATTTT,CATSPGTGRGQPQHF
TRBV29-1,-,TRBJ1-1,-,16,TGCAGCGTTGTATATCAAGGGCCCTCTCTGAACACTGAAGCTTTCTTT,CSVVYQGPSLNTEAFF
TRBV20-1,-,TRBJ2-4,few,15,TGCAGTGCACTCCCCGGGAGACTATTCGAGGACATTCAGTACTTC,CSALPGRLFEDIQYF
TRBV28,TRBD1,TRBJ2-7,-,13,TGTGCCAGCAATTCATTTACAGGGGGCGAGCAGTACTTC,CASNSFTGGEQYF
TRBV10-1,-,TRBJ2-3,few,14,TGCGCCAGCAGTCGGGACCTGAGGACAGATACGCAGTATTTT,CASSRDLRTDTQYF
TRBV29-1,-,TRBJ2-1,-,14,TGCAGCGTGATAACAGGGTTTTTAGAGGGTGAGCAGTTCTTC,CSVITGFLEGEQFF